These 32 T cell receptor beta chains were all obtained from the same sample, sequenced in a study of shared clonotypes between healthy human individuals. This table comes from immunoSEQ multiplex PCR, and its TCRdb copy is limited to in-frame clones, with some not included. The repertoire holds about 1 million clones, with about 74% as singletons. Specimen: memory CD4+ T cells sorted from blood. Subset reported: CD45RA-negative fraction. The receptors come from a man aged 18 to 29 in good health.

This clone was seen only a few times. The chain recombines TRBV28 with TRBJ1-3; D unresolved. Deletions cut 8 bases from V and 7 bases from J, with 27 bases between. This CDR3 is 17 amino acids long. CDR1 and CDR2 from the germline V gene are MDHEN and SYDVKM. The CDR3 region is CASPPTIDRADGNTIYF. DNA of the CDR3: TGTGCCAGCCCTCCCACCATAGACCGGGCCGACGGGAACACCATATATTTT.

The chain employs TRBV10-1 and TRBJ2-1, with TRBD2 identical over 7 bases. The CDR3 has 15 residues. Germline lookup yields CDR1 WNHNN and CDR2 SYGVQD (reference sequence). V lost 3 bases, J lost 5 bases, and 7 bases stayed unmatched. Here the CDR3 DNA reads TGCGCCAGCAGTGATGGCGGGAGAAACGACAATGAGCAGTTCTTC. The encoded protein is CASSDGGRNDNEQFF.

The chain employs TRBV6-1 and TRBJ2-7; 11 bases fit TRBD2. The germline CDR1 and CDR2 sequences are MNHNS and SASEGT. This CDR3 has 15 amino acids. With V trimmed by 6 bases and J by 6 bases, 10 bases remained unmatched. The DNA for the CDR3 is TGTGCCAGCAGGAAGGGAGGGCTAGCGGGAGGCGAGCAGTACTTC. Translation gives CASRKGGLAGGEQYF.

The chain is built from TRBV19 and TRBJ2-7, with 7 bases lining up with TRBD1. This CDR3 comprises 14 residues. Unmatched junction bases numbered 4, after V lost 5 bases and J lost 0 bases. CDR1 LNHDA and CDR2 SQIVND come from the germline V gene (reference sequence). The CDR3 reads CASSPGTASYEQYF. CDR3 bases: TGTGCCAGTAGTCCCGGGACAGCCTCCTACGAGCAGTACTTC. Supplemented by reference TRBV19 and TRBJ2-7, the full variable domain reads DGGITQSPKYLFRKEGQNVTLSCEQNLNHDAMYWYRQDPGQGLRLIYYSQIVNDFQKGDIAEGYSVSREKKESFPLTVTSAQKNPTAFYLCASSPGTASYEQYFGPGTRLTVT.

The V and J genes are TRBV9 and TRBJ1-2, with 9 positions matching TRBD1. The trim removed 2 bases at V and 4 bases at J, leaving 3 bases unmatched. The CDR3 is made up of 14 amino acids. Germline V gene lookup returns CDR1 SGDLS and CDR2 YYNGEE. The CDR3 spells CASSVVGQGYGYTF. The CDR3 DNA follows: TGTGCCAGCAGCGTGGTGGGACAGGGCTATGGCTACACCTTC.

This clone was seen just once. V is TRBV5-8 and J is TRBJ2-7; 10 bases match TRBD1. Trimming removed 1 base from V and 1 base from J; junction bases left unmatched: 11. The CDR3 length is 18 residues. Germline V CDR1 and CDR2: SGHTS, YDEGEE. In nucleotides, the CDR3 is TGTGCCAGCAGCTTGCCGCAAAACCGGGACAGGGGTTCCTACGAGCAGTACTTC. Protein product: CASSLPQNRDRGSYEQYF.

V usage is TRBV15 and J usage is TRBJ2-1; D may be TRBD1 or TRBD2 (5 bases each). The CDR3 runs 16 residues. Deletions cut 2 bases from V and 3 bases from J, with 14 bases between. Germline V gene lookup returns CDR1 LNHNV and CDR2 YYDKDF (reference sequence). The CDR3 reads CATSRRTGGGYNEQFF. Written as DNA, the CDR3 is TGTGCCACCAGCAGAAGGACTGGGGGTGGCTACAATGAGCAGTTCTTC. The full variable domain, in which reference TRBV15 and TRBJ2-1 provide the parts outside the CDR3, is DAMVIQNPRYQVTQFGKPVTLSCSQTLNHNVMYWYQQKSSQAPKLLFHYYDKDFNNEADTPDNFQSRRPNTSFCFLDIRSPGLGDTAMYLCATSRRTGGGYNEQFFGPGTRLTVL.

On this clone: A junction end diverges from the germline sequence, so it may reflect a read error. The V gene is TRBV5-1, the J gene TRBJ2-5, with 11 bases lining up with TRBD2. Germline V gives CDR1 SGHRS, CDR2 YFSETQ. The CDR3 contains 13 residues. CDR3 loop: CASSLELAGEGNF. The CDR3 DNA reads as TGCGCCAGCAGCTTGGAACTAGCGGGGGAGGGCAACTTC.

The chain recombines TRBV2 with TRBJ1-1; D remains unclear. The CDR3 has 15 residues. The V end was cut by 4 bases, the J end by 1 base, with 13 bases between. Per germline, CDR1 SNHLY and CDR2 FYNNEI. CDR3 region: CASSGGKGWNTEAFF. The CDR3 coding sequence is TGTGCCAGCAGTGGAGGGAAGGGATGGAACACTGAAGCTTTCTTT. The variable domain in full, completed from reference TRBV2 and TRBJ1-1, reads EPEVTQTPSHQVTQMGQEVILRCVPISNHLYFYWYRQILGQKVEFLVSFYNNEISEKSEIFDDQFSVERPDGSNFTLKIRSTKLEDSAMYFCASSGGKGWNTEAFFGQGTRLTVV.

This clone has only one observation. CDR3 residues: CASSLGTTTSTDTQYF. CDR3 nucleotide sequence: TGTGCCAGCAGCTTGGGGACTACTACTAGCACAGATACGCAGTATTTT. This chain connects TRBV5-6 to TRBJ2-3; possible D gene TRBD2, 6 bases. V gave up 0 bases and J gave up 0 bases, with 11 bases separating them. The CDR3 totals 16 residues. Germline lookup yields CDR1 SGHDT and CDR2 YYEEEE.

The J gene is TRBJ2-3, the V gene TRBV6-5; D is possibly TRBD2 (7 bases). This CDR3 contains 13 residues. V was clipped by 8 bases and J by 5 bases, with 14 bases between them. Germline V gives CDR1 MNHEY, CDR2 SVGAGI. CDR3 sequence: CASGEGGLDTQYF. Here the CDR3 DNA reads TGTGCCAGCGGGGAGGGGGGGTTAGATACGCAGTATTTT.

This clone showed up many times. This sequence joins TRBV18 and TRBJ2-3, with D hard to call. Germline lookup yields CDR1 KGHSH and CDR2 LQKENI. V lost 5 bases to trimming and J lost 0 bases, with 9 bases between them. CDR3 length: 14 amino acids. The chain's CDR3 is CASSASSSTDTQYF. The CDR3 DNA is TGTGCCAGCTCAGCTTCTTCTAGCACAGATACGCAGTATTTT.

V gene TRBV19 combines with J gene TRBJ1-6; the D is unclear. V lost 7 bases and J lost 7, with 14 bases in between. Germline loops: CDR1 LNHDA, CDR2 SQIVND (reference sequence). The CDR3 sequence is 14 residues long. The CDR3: CASTTATINSPLHF. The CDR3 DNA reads TGTGCCAGTACCACAGCTACGATAAATTCACCCCTCCACTTT.

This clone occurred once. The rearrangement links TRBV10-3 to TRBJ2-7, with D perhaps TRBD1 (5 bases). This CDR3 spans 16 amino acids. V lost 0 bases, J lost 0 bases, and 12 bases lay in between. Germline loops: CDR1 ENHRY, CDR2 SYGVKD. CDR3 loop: CAISESPQGNSYEQYF. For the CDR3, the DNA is TGTGCCATCAGTGAGTCGCCCCAGGGAAACTCCTACGAGCAGTACTTC.

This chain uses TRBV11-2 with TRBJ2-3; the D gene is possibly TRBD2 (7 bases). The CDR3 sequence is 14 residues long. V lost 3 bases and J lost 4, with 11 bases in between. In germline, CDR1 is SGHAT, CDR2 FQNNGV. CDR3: CASSLGGPADTQYF. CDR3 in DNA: TGTGCCAGCAGCTTGGGGGGGCCGGCAGATACGCAGTATTTT.

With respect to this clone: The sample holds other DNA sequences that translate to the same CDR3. The chain's CDR3 is CASSPGGQPQHF. The CDR3 DNA reads TGTGCCAGCTCACCGGGGGGACAGCCCCAGCATTTT. The chain employs TRBV18 and TRBJ1-5, with D possibly matching TRBD1 (5 bases). V lost 3 bases and J 7 bases, leaving 7 bases between the germline ends. Germline assignment: CDR1 KGHSH and CDR2 LQKENI. There are 12 residues in the CDR3.

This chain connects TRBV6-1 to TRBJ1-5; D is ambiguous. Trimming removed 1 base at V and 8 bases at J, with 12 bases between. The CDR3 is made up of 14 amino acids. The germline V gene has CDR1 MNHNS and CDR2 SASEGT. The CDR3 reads CASSEGVGIKPQHF. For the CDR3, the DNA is TGTGCCAGCAGTGAAGGGGTAGGGATCAAGCCCCAGCATTTT.

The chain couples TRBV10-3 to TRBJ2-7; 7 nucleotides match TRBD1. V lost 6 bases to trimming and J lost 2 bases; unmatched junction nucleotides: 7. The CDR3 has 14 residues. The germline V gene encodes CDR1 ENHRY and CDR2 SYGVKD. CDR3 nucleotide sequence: TGTGCCATCAGAGGGGGACAGTCCACCTACGAGCAGTACTTC. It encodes CAIRGGQSTYEQYF.

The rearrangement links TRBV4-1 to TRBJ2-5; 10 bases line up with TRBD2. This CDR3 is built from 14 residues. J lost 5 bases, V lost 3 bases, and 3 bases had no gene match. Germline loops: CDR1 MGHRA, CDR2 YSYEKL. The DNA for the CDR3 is TGCGCCAGCAGCCAGCAACTAGCGGGGGAGACCCAGTACTTC. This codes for CASSQQLAGETQYF.

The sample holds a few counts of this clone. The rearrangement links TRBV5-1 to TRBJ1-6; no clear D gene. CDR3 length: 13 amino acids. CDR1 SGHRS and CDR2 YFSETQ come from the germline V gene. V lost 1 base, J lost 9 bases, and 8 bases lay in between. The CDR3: CASSLSSGSPLHF. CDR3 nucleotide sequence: TGCGCCAGCAGCTTGAGTTCGGGTTCACCCCTCCACTTT.

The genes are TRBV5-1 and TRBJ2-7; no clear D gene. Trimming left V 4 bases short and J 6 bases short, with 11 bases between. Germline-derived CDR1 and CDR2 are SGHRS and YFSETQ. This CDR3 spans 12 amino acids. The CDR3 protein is CASSPLAGEQYF. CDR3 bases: TGCGCCAGCAGCCCACTGGCCGGCGAGCAGTACTTC.

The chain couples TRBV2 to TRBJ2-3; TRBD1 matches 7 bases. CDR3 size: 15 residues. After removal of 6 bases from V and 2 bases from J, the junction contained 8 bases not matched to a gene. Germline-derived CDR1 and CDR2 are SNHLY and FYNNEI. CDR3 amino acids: CASSQQGSDTDTQYF. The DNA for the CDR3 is TGTGCCAGCAGCCAACAGGGGTCCGACACAGATACGCAGTATTTT.

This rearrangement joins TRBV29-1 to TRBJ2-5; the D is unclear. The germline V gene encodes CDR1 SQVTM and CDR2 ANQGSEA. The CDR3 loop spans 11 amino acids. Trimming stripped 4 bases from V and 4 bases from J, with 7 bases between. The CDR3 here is CSVVQVETQYF. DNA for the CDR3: TGCAGCGTTGTTCAGGTAGAGACCCAGTACTTC. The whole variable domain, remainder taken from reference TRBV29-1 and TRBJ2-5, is SAVISQKPSRDICQRGTSLTIQCQVDSQVTMMFWYRQQPGQSLTLIATANQGSEATYESGFVIDKFPISRPNLTFSTLTVSNMSPEDSSIYLCSVVQVETQYFGPGTRLLVL.

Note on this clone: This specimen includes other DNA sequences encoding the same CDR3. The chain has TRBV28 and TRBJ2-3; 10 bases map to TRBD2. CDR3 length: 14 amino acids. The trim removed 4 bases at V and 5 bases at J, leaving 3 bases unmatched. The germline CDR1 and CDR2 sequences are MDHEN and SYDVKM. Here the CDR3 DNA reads TGTGCCAGCAGTTCAAGCGGGGGGGGAGATACGCAGTATTTT. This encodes CASSSSGGGDTQYF.

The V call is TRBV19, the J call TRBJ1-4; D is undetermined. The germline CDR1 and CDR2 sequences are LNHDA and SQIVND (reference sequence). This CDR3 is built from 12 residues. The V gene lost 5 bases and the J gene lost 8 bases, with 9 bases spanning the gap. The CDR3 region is CASSPQREKLFF. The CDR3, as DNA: TGTGCCAGTAGTCCCCAGAGAGAAAAACTGTTTTTT.

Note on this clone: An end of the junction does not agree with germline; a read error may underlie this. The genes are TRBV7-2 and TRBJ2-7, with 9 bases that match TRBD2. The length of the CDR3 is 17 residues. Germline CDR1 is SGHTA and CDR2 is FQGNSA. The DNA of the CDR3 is TGTGCCAGCAGCTTTAGCCTAGCGGGATTTCATAGGGGGGCTGTGAACTTC. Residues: CASSFSLAGFHRGAVNF.

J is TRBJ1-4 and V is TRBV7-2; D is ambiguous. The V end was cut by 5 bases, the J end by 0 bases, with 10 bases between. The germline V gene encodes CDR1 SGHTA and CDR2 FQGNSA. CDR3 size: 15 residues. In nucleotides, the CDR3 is TGTGCCAGCAGCCAAAGATCTGCAACTAATGAAAAACTGTTTTTT. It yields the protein CASSQRSATNEKLFF. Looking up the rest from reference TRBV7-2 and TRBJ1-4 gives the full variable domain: GAGVSQSPSNKVTEKGKDVELRCDPISGHTALYWYRQSLGQGLEFLIYFQGNSAPDKSGLPSDRFSAERTGGSVSTLTIQRTQQEDSAVYLCASSQRSATNEKLFFGSGTQLSVL.

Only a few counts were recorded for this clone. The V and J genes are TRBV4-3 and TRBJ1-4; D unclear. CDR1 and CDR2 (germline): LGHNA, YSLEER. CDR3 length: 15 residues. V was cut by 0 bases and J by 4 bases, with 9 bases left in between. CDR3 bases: TGCGCCAGCAGCCAAGATTTCCGGATTAATGAAAAACTGTTTTTT. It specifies CASSQDFRINEKLFF.

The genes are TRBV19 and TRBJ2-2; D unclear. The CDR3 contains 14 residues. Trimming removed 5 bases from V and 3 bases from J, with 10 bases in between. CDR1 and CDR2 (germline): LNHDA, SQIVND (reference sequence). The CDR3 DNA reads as TGTGCCAGTAGTCTCATATCCCACACCGGGGAGCTGTTTTTT. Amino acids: CASSLISHTGELFF. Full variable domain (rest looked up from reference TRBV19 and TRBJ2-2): DGGITQSPKYLFRKEGQNVTLSCEQNLNHDAMYWYRQDPGQGLRLIYYSQIVNDFQKGDIAEGYSVSREKKESFPLTVTSAQKNPTAFYLCASSLISHTGELFFGEGSRLTVL.

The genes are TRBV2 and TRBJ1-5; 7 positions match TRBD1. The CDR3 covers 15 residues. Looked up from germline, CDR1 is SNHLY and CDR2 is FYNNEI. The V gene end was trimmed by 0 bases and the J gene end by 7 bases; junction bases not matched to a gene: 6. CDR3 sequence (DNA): TGTGCCAGCAGTGAAGCGCTCGGCAGGGGGCAGCCCCAGCATTTT. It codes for CASSEALGRGQPQHF.

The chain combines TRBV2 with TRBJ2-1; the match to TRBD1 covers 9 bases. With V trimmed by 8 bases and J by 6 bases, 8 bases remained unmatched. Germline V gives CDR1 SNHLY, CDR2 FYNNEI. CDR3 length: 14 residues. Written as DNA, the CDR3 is TGTGCCAGCGGGGACAGGGTGAGGTCCAATGAGCAGTTCTTC. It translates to CASGDRVRSNEQFF.

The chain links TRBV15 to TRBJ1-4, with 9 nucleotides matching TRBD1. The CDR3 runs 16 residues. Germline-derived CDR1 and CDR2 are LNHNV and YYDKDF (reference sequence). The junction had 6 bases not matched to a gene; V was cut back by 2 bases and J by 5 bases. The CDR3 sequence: CATSRPGTGRNEKLFF. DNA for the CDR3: TGTGCCACCAGCAGACCCGGGACAGGGCGGAATGAAAAACTGTTTTTT.